This T cell receptor beta chain originates from a study of blood T cell repertoires in COVID-19. Germline CDR1 SGHAT, CDR2 FQDESV (reference sequence). CDR3 size: 14 residues. V gave up 4 bases and J gave up 4 bases, with 11 bases separating them. Some clones are missing from TCRdb's copy, which holds only in-frame ones; the method was immunoSEQ multiplex PCR. This sample has some 140,000 clones; over 70% occur once, and the top ten carry 2% to 2.5%. This clonotype was sampled from a man aged 45 to 65 with active COVID-19. Sequenced material: peripheral blood. The rearrangement joins TRBV11-1 to TRBJ2-1; D is perhaps TRBD1 (6 bases). The CDR3 DNA sequence: TGTGCCAGCAGCTCCCGGGACAAATACAATGAGCAGTTCTTC. Protein sequence: CASSSRDKYNEQFF. The variable domain in full, with the rest retrieved from reference TRBV11-1 and TRBJ2-1, is EAEVAQSPRYKITEKSQAVAFWCDPISGHATLYWYRQILGQGPELLVQFQDESVVDDSQLPKDRFSAERLKGVDSTLKIQPAELGDSAMYLCASSSRDKYNEQFFGPGTRLTVL.